Shown below are 29 T cell receptor beta chains from a single sample sequenced in a study of cytomegalovirus exposure and HLA in healthy donors. This PCR relied on a set of 60 Vbeta primers and 13 Jbeta primers. Only in-frame clones appear in the TCRdb table, and some are missing; sequencing was by immunoSEQ multiplex PCR. Its table lists approximately 140,000 clones. Sequenced sample: PBMCs. The receptors derive from a woman between 45 and 65 years old in good health and CMV-seronegative.

The rearrangement joins TRBV13 to TRBJ1-1, with a weak D call TRBD1 (5 bases). Trimming removed 5 bases at V and 3 bases at J, with 13 bases between. Germline assignment: CDR1 PRHDT and CDR2 FYEKMQ (reference sequence). The CDR3 spans 14 residues. The CDR3 DNA sequence: TGTGCCAGCAGCCAGGGAAGCCTTGACACTGAAGCTTTCTTT. As protein: CASSQGSLDTEAFF.

The V call is TRBV5-5, the J call TRBJ1-1; D possibly corresponds to TRBD1 (6 bases). Germline V lookup: CDR1 SGHKS, CDR2 YYEKEE (reference sequence). The CDR3 loop spans 14 amino acids. Trimming took 6 bases from V and 1 from J, leaving 13 bases between them. Here the CDR3 reads CASTLGGWNTEAFF. The CDR3 nucleotides read TGTGCCAGCACCTTAGGGGGATGGAACACTGAAGCTTTCTTT.

The chain joins TRBV7-8 to TRBJ2-5; 14 bases map to TRBD2. This CDR3 has 16 amino acids. Germline V gives CDR1 SGHVS, CDR2 FQNEAQ. V dropped 5 bases and J dropped 4; count of bases not matched to a gene: 6. The CDR3: CASSPGTSGGRETQYF. As DNA, the CDR3 is TGTGCCAGCAGCCCCGGGACTAGCGGGGGACGAGAGACCCAGTACTTC. The complete variable domain, with remaining parts taken from reference TRBV7-8 and TRBJ2-5, reads GAGVSQSPRYKVAKRGQDVALRCDPISGHVSLFWYQQALGQGPEFLTYFQNEAQLDKSGLPSDRFFAERPEGSVSTLKIQRTQQEDSAVYLCASSPGTSGGRETQYFGPGTRLLVL.

The V gene is TRBV5-4, the J gene TRBJ1-6; D not certain. The CDR3 covers 13 residues. The ends were cut back, 1 base at V and 9 bases at J, with 8 bases in the middle. Germline-derived CDR1 and CDR2 are SGHNT and YYREEE (reference sequence). The CDR3 DNA is TGTGCCAGCAGCTTGTCGCCGGGTTCACCCCTCCACTTT. Translated: CASSLSPGSPLHF. The full variable domain, completed using reference TRBV5-4 and TRBJ1-6, is ETGVTQSPTHLIKTRGQQVTLRCSSQSGHNTVSWYQQALGQGPQFIFQYYREEENGRGNFPPRFSGLQFPNYSSELNVNALELDDSALYLCASSLSPGSPLHFGNGTRLTVT.

The V and J genes are TRBV6-1 and TRBJ1-6, with D tentatively TRBD1 (5 bases). Germline V gives CDR1 MNHNS, CDR2 SASEGT. The CDR3 sequence is 11 residues long. The V end was cut by 6 bases, the J end by 9 bases, with 6 bases between. CDR3 DNA sequence: TGTGCCAGCAGGCAGGGTTCACCCCTCCACTTT. This encodes CASRQGSPLHF.

The chain joins TRBV6-1 to TRBJ1-2; TRBD1 is a possible D gene (6 bases). V was cut by 10 bases and J by 2 bases, with 8 bases left in between. In germline, CDR1 is MNHNS, CDR2 SASEGT. CDR3 length: 11 residues. CDR3 bases: TGTGCCAACGGACAGAACTATGGCTACACCTTC. This translates into CANGQNYGYTF.

The rearrangement links TRBV29-1 to TRBJ2-1; 9 nucleotides agree with TRBD2. The V segment lost 7 bases and the J segment 5 bases; nucleotides outside the gene matches: 9. Germline V gene lookup returns CDR1 SQVTM and CDR2 ANQGSEA. This CDR3 is 14 amino acids long. This chain's CDR3 is CSAPLGGGDNEQFF. CDR3 DNA: TGCAGCGCCCCTCTGGGCGGGGGGGACAATGAGCAGTTCTTC.

This sequence joins TRBV4-3 and TRBJ2-6; 7 nucleotides line up with TRBD1. The CDR3 consists of 15 residues. The V and J ends lost 4 bases and 4 bases, in that order; junction bases with no gene match: 4. Germline CDR1 and CDR2: LGHNA and YSLEER. The CDR3 DNA is TGCGCCAGCAGCCCGAGGGGGCGAGGGGCCAACGTCCTGACTTTC. Protein: CASSPRGRGANVLTF.

The V and J genes are TRBV7-9 and TRBJ2-5; D not certain. V lost 3 bases and J lost 1, with 6 bases in between. Per the germline V gene, CDR1 is SEHNR and CDR2 is FQNEAQ (reference sequence). The CDR3 has 13 amino acids. The CDR3 protein is CASSLQVQETQYF. DNA for the CDR3: TGTGCCAGCAGCTTGCAGGTCCAAGAGACCCAGTACTTC.

The chain couples TRBV6-5 to TRBJ2-2; D is perhaps TRBD2 (6 bases). CDR1 and CDR2 (germline): MNHEY, SVGAGI. With 7 bases removed from V and 8 bases from J, the gap between germline ends came to 17 bases. The CDR3 consists of 14 residues. CDR3 residues: CASTLSLGGGELFF. CDR3 DNA sequence: TGTGCCAGCACTCTCTCGCTCGGGGGAGGGGAGCTGTTTTTT.

The DNA of the CDR3 is TGTGCCAGCAGTTACGAGCGGGGCGAGCAGTACTTC. Translation: CASSYERGEQYF. The J gene is TRBJ2-7, the V gene TRBV6-6, with TRBD2 matching 7 bases. Germline trimming cut 2 bases from V and 6 bases from J; bases unmatched to any gene: 1. Germline loops: CDR1 MNHNY, CDR2 SVGAGI (reference sequence). This CDR3 region has 12 residues.

The J gene is TRBJ1-3, the V gene TRBV11-2, with D perhaps matching TRBD1 (5 bases). Germline V gene sequence: CDR1 SGHAT, CDR2 FQNNGV. The ends were cut back, 5 bases at V and 3 bases at J, with 14 bases in the middle. This CDR3 is built from 15 residues. CDR3 loop: CASSSGAWGGNTIYF. CDR3 nucleotide sequence: TGTGCCAGCAGCAGCGGGGCCTGGGGTGGAAACACCATATATTTT.

This sequence joins TRBV6-6 and TRBJ2-5, with D possibly TRBD2 on 6 matching bases. V lost 8 bases to trimming and J lost 2 bases, with 12 bases between them. Per the germline V gene, CDR1 is MNHNY and CDR2 is SVGAGI (reference sequence). This CDR3 contains 13 residues. The CDR3 coding sequence is TGTGCCAGCTCTGGGAGGAGGCAAGAGACCCAGTACTTC. Its protein product is CASSGRRQETQYF.

The chain joins TRBV9 to TRBJ2-7, with D possibly matching TRBD1 (7 bases). CDR1 SGDLS and CDR2 YYNGEE come from the germline V gene. This CDR3 has 14 residues. Trimming pared 3 bases from V and 2 bases from J, leaving 12 bases between. The CDR3 nucleotides are TGTGCCAGCAGCGCGACAGGGAGGACCTACGAGCAGTACTTC. Residues: CASSATGRTYEQYF.

The chain recombines TRBV25-1 with TRBJ1-2; no firm D call. Looked up from germline, CDR1 is MGHDK and CDR2 is SYGVNS. The CDR3 length is 11 residues. Trimming took off 4 bases at V and 8 bases at J, with 8 bases between the two ends. The chain's CDR3 is CASSGALGYTF. The CDR3 DNA is TGTGCCAGCAGTGGAGCTCTGGGCTACACCTTC.

This chain joins TRBV30 and TRBJ2-5, with 12 positions matching TRBD2. The CDR3 spans 14 residues. The ends lost 4 bases at V and 8 bases at J; junction bases unmatched: 8. CDR1 is GTSNPN, CDR2 SVGIG, per germline (reference sequence). In DNA form, the CDR3 reads TGTGCCTGGAAACTAGCGGGGGGACCTGGTACCCAGTACTTC. Amino acid sequence: CAWKLAGGPGTQYF.

The chain joins TRBV28 to TRBJ2-7; D is possibly TRBD2 (5 bases). CDR3 length equals 13 residues. The ends were cut back, 8 bases at V and 6 bases at J, with 17 bases in the middle. Germline loops: CDR1 MDHEN, CDR2 SYDVKM. The CDR3 DNA reads as TGTGCCAGCGTGTCCCAACGGGGTACCGAGCAGTACTTC. Translating it yields CASVSQRGTEQYF. The variable domain in full, with the rest retrieved from reference TRBV28 and TRBJ2-7, is DVKVTQSSRYLVKRTGEKVFLECVQDMDHENMFWYRQDPGLGLRLIYFSYDVKMKEKGDIPEGYSVSREKKERFSLILESASTNQTSMYLCASVSQRGTEQYFGPGTRLTVT.

The chain uses TRBV19 and TRBJ1-5; D is possibly TRBD1 (5 bases). Trimming stripped 5 bases from V and 6 bases from J, with 17 bases between. The CDR3 totals 15 residues. CDR1 is LNHDA and CDR2 is SQIVND in the germline V gene (reference sequence). The CDR3 nucleotides are TGTGCCAGTAGTTCCAGGGACCTCGGGAGTCAGCCCCAGCATTTT. Encoded protein: CASSSRDLGSQPQHF. The full variable domain, its missing parts supplied by reference TRBV19 and TRBJ1-5, is DGGITQSPKYLFRKEGQNVTLSCEQNLNHDAMYWYRQDPGQGLRLIYYSQIVNDFQKGDIAEGYSVSREKKESFPLTVTSAQKNPTAFYLCASSSRDLGSQPQHFGDGTRLSIL.

The gene calls are TRBV27 and TRBJ2-2; 9 bases align to TRBD2. The V gene's germline CDR1 is MNHEY and CDR2 SMNVEV (reference sequence). V gave up 1 base and J gave up 6 bases; unmatched junction bases: 15. The CDR3 is 19 amino acids. CDR3 sequence: CASSLWLPLVAGVSGELFF. The CDR3 DNA sequence: TGTGCCAGCAGTTTATGGTTGCCTTTGGTAGCGGGGGTGTCCGGGGAGCTGTTTTTT.

The CDR3 DNA reads TGTGCCAGCTCACCACGTCGGACACCGAGCTCCTACAATGAGCAGTTCTTC. Protein: CASSPRRTPSSYNEQFF. The chain uses TRBV18 and TRBJ2-1, with D possibly matching TRBD1 (5 bases). Trimming pared 1 base from V and 0 bases from J, leaving 13 bases between. The V gene's germline CDR1 is KGHSH and CDR2 LQKENI. CDR3 length equals 17 residues.

This chain joins TRBV18 and TRBJ1-1; the match to TRBD1 covers 9 bases. Looked up from germline, CDR1 is KGHSH and CDR2 is LQKENI. J gave up 6 bases and V 6 bases, and 5 bases lay outside the gene matches. The CDR3 has 13 residues. The CDR3 coding sequence is TGTGCCAGCTCCGGGACAGGGTCTCCTGAAGCTTTCTTT. This translates into CASSGTGSPEAFF.

This chain connects TRBV27 to TRBJ1-1; D gene uncertain. The CDR3 has 14 amino acids. Per germline, CDR1 MNHEY and CDR2 SMNVEV (reference sequence). Trimming pared 5 bases from V and 0 bases from J, leaving 10 bases between. The CDR3 sequence is CASSQWRVNTEAFF. In DNA form, the CDR3 reads TGTGCCAGCAGTCAGTGGAGGGTGAACACTGAAGCTTTCTTT.

CDR3 sequence (DNA): TGTGCCAGCAGTCCGCTCGGACAGTTAAGCTCCTATAATTCACCCCTCCACTTT. Its translation: CASSPLGQLSSYNSPLHF. This chain links TRBV27 with TRBJ1-6; possible D gene TRBD1, 6 bases. Germline values: CDR1 MNHEY, CDR2 SMNVEV (reference sequence). Deletions cut 5 bases from V and 0 bases from J, with 17 bases between. This CDR3 has 18 residues.

This chain connects TRBV28 to TRBJ1-2, with D possibly being TRBD1 (5 bases). V was shortened by 1 base and J by 1 base, with 16 bases between the two germline ends. CDR1 is MDHEN, CDR2 SYDVKM, per germline. The CDR3 is 17 residues long. CDR3: CASSLSPGQSFNYGYTF. The CDR3, as DNA: TGTGCCAGCAGTTTATCGCCAGGGCAAAGTTTTAACTATGGCTACACCTTC.

The chain links TRBV9 to TRBJ1-3; TRBD1 agrees at 8 bases. Germline V gives CDR1 SGDLS, CDR2 YYNGEE. J lost 0 bases, V lost 3 bases, and 11 bases had no gene match. The CDR3 has 18 residues. The CDR3 region is CASSAPGQGQASGNTIYF. The DNA of the CDR3 is TGTGCCAGCAGCGCCCCAGGACAGGGACAAGCCTCTGGAAACACCATATATTTT. Complete variable domain (other parts from reference TRBV9 and TRBJ1-3): DSGVTQTPKHLITATGQRVTLRCSPRSGDLSVYWYQQSLDQGLQFLIQYYNGEERAKGNILERFSAQQFPDLHSELNLSSLELGDSALYFCASSAPGQGQASGNTIYFGEGSWLTVV.

V is TRBV27 and J is TRBJ2-7; tentatively, D is TRBD1 (6 bases). With 6 bases removed from V and 3 bases from J, the gap between germline ends came to 15 bases. Germline V gene sequence: CDR1 MNHEY, CDR2 SMNVEV (reference sequence). The CDR3 has 14 amino acids. The CDR3 DNA reads as TGTGCCAGCAGCCCGGGCGGACAGATCTACGAGCAGTACTTC. Its translation: CASSPGGQIYEQYF.

Here the CDR3 DNA reads TGTGCCAGCAGTGATTTGGGACTAGCGGGGCAAGAGACCCAGTACTTC. The encoded protein is CASSDLGLAGQETQYF. This chain connects TRBV6-1 to TRBJ2-5; 13 positions agree with TRBD2. CDR1 is MNHNS and CDR2 is SASEGT in the germline V gene. J gave up 2 bases and V 3 bases, and 3 bases lay outside the gene matches. This CDR3 is 16 amino acids long.

The rearrangement links TRBV4-1 to TRBJ1-2; D is possibly TRBD1 (5 bases). In germline, CDR1 is MGHRA, CDR2 YSYEKL. The CDR3 has 16 amino acids. Trimming left V 1 base short and J 4 bases short, with 16 bases between. CDR3 sequence: CASSQGREEGPYGYTF. CDR3 sequence (DNA): TGCGCCAGCAGCCAAGGACGGGAGGAGGGACCCTATGGCTACACCTTC.

This rearrangement joins TRBV19 to TRBJ2-3, with D possibly being TRBD2 (6 bases). Germline CDR1 LNHDA, CDR2 SQIVND (reference sequence). Trimming shortened V by 6 bases and J by 4 bases, and 14 bases separated the two germline ends. The CDR3 sequence is 14 residues long. DNA for the CDR3: TGTGCCAGTAGCCCCCGACTAGATGCAGATACGCAGTATTTT. It translates to CASSPRLDADTQYF.